The present T cell receptor (beta chain) was sequenced within a study of T cell responses to AZD1222 COVID-19 vaccine (dated by TCRdb to the early 2020s). About the full investigation: A total of 233 trial participants underwent TCR sequencing, of whom 200 to 220 had received two doses of AZD1222 and 26 had received two doses of the MenACWY control vaccine. Trial participants were enrolled into age subgroups of 18-55, 56-69 and 70-plus years, which contained about 150, 27 and 61 TCR-sequenced participants, respectively.

The research as a whole found: After two AZD1222 doses, spike-specific TCR breadth and depth were significantly higher than at day 0 and than in MenACWY recipients. In the small 56-69-year group, the increase in depth fell short of significance, most likely because of low power. Participants were mostly white British, with more females than males. The authors suggested clonal diversity may have been underestimated. Because no samples from the day 14 peak response were available, repertoires could be characterized only after the peak T cell response. The vaccine-associated CD4 TCRs covered the entire spike protein, and the dominant responses fell in regions 160-218 and 743-854. Conclusions about previously exposed vaccinees are limited because only a handful of AZD1222 recipients were SARS-CoV-2 seropositive at baseline. Reportedly, close to half of the unique spike-specific TCRs recognized epitopes lying outside the regions that are mutated in the B.1.351 and B.1.1.7 variants.

The CDR3 regions of human TCRbeta chains were analyzed by immunosequencing. The paper's data handling went like this. Repertoire TCRs were matched against a reference library of SARS-CoV-2-specific TCRs generated with the MIRA antigen-specificity platform. Breadth meant the fraction of unique TCRs that were SARS-CoV-2-associated, whereas depth meant the fraction of total T cells that were SARS-CoV-2-associated. Using the MIRA data, every spike-specific TCR was mapped to the spike region that the TCR reacted to and assigned to either a CD4 or a CD8 class. Log10-transformed breadth and depth values were compared by one-way ANOVA with Sidak's multiple comparisons tests. This immuneACCESS table, as held by TCRdb, lists in-frame sequences with V and J called but not all clones. Of the missing ones, under half trace to an unresolved V gene in checked studies; the others have no known cause. The D gene and trimming were derived from the DNA, and the V and J assignments and clone size from that table. The sample table shows 120,000 to 150,000 clones, and roughly 87% are seen once. The ten largest clones capture 5.4% of the sample.

The time point tag for this specimen amounts to: about 28 days (+/-7) after the second vaccine dose. Taken with the paper, the label for treatment or condition translates to: meningococcal conjugate vaccine given as trial control. The vaccinee samples were drawn from two UK trials, COV001 and COV002, one of which was a single-blind randomized controlled phase 2/3 trial testing AZD1222 (ChAdOx1 nCoV-19) in healthy adults. Trial participant PBMC samples were collected at day 0 and day 28 after the second dose for TCRbeta chain sequencing. A distance of 16 bases separates the germline ends of V and J, which lose 1 base and 3 bases respectively. CDR3 length: 17 amino acids, cysteine to phenylalanine. Only CDR3 DNA remains: 51 bases, in frame from the first base. The CDR1 and CDR2 encoded by the germline V gene (reference sequence) are SEHNR and FQNEAQ. This clone showed up just once. No antigen is known for it. One base away there is no much larger clone; base qualities are not given.

Source: peripheral blood, taken 28 days after the second dose of the MenACWY control vaccine. Recombination joined TRBV7-9 with TRBJ1-5; tentative D gene TRBD1, with 5 bases matching. The TCR sequence derives from an adult who received the MenACWY meningococcal vaccine as a control. The CDR3 region reads CASSLVRGPFDNQPQHF. The DNA reads as follows: TGTGCCAGCAGCTTAGTAAGGGGACCCTTTGACAATCAGCCCCAGCATTTT.